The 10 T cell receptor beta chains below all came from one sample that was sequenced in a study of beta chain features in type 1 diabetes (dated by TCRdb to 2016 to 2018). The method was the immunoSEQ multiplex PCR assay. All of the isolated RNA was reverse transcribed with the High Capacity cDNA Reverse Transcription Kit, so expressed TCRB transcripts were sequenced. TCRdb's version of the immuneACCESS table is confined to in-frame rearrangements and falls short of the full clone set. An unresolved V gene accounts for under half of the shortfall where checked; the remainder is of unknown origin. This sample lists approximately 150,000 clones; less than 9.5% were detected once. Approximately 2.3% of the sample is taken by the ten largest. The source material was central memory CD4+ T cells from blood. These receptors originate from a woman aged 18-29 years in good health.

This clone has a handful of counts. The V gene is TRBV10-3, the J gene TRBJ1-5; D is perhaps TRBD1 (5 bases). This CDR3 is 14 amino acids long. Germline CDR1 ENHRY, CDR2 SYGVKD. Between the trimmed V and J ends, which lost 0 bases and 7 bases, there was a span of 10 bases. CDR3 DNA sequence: TGTGCCATCAGTGAGTCGACAGCCGGGCAGCCCCAGCATTTT. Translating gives CAISESTAGQPQHF.

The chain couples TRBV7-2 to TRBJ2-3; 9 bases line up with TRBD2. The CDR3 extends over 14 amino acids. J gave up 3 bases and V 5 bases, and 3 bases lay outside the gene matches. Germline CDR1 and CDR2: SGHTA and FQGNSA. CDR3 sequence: CASSRAGGTDTQYF. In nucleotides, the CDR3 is TGTGCCAGCAGCCGAGCGGGGGGAACAGATACGCAGTATTTT. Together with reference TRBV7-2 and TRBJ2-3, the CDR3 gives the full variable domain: GAGVSQSPSNKVTEKGKDVELRCDPISGHTALYWYRQSLGQGLEFLIYFQGNSAPDKSGLPSDRFSAERTGGSVSTLTIQRTQQEDSAVYLCASSRAGGTDTQYFGPGTRLTVL.

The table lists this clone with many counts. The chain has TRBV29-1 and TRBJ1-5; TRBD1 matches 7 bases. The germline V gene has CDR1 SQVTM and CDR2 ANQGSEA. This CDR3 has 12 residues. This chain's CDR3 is CSGGDRDQPQHF. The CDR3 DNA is TGCAGTGGCGGTGACAGGGATCAGCCCCAGCATTTT.

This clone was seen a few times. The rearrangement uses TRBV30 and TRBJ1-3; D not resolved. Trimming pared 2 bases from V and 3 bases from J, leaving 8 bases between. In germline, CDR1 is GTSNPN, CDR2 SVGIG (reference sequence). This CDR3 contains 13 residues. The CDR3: CAWSSSVGNTIYF. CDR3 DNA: TGTGCCTGGAGTTCCAGTGTTGGAAACACCATATATTTT.

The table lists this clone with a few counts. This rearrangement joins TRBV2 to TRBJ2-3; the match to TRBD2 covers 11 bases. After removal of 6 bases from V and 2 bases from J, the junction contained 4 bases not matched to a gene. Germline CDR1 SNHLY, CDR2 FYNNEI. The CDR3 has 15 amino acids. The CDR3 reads CASSGTSGFTDTQYF. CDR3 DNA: TGTGCCAGCAGCGGGACTAGCGGCTTCACAGATACGCAGTATTTT.

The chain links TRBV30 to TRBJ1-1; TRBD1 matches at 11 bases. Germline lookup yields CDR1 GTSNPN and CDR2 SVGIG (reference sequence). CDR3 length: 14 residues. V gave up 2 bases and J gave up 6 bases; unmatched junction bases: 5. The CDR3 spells CAWSRGQGGAEAFF. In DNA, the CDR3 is TGTGCCTGGAGTAGGGGACAGGGGGGTGCTGAAGCTTTCTTT.

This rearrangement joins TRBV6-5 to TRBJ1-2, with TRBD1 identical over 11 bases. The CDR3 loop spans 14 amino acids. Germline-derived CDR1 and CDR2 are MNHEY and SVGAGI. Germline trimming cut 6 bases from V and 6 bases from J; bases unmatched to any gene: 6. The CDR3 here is CASSRGQGANGYTF. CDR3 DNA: TGTGCCAGCAGCCGTGGACAGGGGGCGAATGGCTACACCTTC.

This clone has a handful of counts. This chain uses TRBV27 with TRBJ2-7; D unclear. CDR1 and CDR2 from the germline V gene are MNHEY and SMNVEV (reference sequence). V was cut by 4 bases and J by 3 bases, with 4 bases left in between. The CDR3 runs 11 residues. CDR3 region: CASSSRYEQYF. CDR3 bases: TGTGCCAGCAGTTCCCGCTACGAGCAGTACTTC.

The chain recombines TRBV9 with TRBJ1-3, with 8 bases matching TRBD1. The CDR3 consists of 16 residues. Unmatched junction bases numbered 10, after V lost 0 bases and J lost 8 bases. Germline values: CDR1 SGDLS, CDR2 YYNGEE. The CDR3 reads CASSVGSSGQVDTIYF. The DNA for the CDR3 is TGTGCCAGCAGCGTAGGTTCATCGGGACAGGTGGACACCATATATTTT. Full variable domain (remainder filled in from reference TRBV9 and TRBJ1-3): DSGVTQTPKHLITATGQRVTLRCSPRSGDLSVYWYQQSLDQGLQFLIQYYNGEERAKGNILERFSAQQFPDLHSELNLSSLELGDSALYFCASSVGSSGQVDTIYFGEGSWLTVV.

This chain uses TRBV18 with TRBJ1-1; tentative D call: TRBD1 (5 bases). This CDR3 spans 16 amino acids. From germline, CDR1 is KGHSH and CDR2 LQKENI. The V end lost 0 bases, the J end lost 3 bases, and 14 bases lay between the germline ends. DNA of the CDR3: TGTGCCAGCTCACCACCGACGCGATGGGGGGACACTGAAGCTTTCTTT. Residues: CASSPPTRWGDTEAFF.